This entry describes one TCR beta chain. Across several immunoSEQ plates, the genomic DNA of each subset was split evenly. Sequencing used immunoSEQ multiplex PCR; TCRdb keeps in-frame clones, though not all of them. This sample has about 2.3 million clones; less than 95% occur once, and the top ten carry around 0.35%. The CDR3 totals 15 residues. Germline CDR1 MNHNY, CDR2 SVGAGI (reference sequence). The junction had 7 bases not matched to a gene; V was cut back by 0 bases and J by 6 bases. This sample stems from a study of shared clonotypes between healthy human individuals. Partitioning of CD4+ cells yielded a CD45RA+ naive subset and a CD45RA-negative memory subset.

V is TRBV6-6 and J is TRBJ1-2, with 7 nucleotides matching TRBD1. The sequenced sample consisted of naive CD4+ T cells from PBMCs. The subset here: CD45RA+ positively selected. This TCR was sampled from a young man in good health. Some clones in this sample may be carry-over from other donors' samples. The CDR3 loop reads CASSYSPGQRHGYTF. CDR3 coding DNA: TGTGCCAGCAGTTACTCACCGGGACAGCGACATGGCTACACCTTC.